The 16 T cell receptor beta chains below were found in one sample sequenced in a study of blood T cell repertoires in COVID-19. Assay: immunoSEQ multiplex PCR; the TCRdb copy retains only in-frame clones and omits some. Found here are 120,000 or so clones, around 87% of them singletons; the top ten hold approximately 3.3%. Sample: peripheral blood. These receptors all stem from a woman aged 55-70 years with acute or convalescent COVID-19.

This clone was seen more than once but under ten times. In the same sample, other DNA sequences code for this CDR3. V usage is TRBV6-1 and J usage is TRBJ1-2, with 7 bases identical to TRBD1. CDR3 size: 13 residues. The J segment lost 4 bases and the V segment lost 3 bases, leaving 2 bases of the junction unmatched. In germline, CDR1 is MNHNS, CDR2 SASEGT. This CDR3 is CASSETGFYGYTF. As DNA, the CDR3 is TGTGCCAGCAGTGAGACAGGGTTCTATGGCTACACCTTC.

The chain couples TRBV28 to TRBJ1-6, with TRBD1 matching over 10 bases. The CDR3 length is 18 residues. Trimming cost V 4 bases and J 10 bases; bases outside gene matches: 16. Germline V lookup: CDR1 MDHEN, CDR2 SYDVKM. The CDR3 here is CASSYWSAGTGVRSPLHF. The CDR3 DNA reads TGTGCCAGCAGTTATTGGAGCGCCGGGACAGGGGTTAGGTCACCCCTCCACTTT.

V is TRBV7-6 and J is TRBJ2-2, with 9 bases that match TRBD2. With V trimmed by 1 base and J by 4 bases, 7 bases remained unmatched. The CDR3 runs 17 residues. From germline, CDR1 is SGHVS and CDR2 FNYEAQ. The CDR3 nucleotides read TGTGCCAGCAGCTTAGTAAGGCTAGCGGGATCCACCGGGGAGCTGTTTTTT. Translated, it gives CASSLVRLAGSTGELFF.

This chain uses TRBV5-4 with TRBJ2-1, with TRBD2 matching over 10 bases. Germline-derived CDR1 and CDR2 are SGHNT and YYREEE (reference sequence). The V gene end was trimmed by 4 bases and the J gene end by 6 bases; junction bases not matched to a gene: 7. The CDR3 contains 15 residues. The CDR3 protein is CASSGPSGRVNEQFF. The CDR3, as DNA: TGTGCCAGCAGCGGGCCTAGCGGGAGAGTCAATGAGCAGTTCTTC. Full variable domain (missing parts from reference TRBV5-4 and TRBJ2-1): ETGVTQSPTHLIKTRGQQVTLRCSSQSGHNTVSWYQQALGQGPQFIFQYYREEENGRGNFPPRFSGLQFPNYSSELNVNALELDDSALYLCASSGPSGRVNEQFFGPGTRLTVL.

The chain carries TRBV18 and TRBJ2-7, with TRBD1 identical over 11 bases. In germline, CDR1 is KGHSH, CDR2 LQKENI. V lost 3 bases and J lost 2; bases outside the gene matches: 3. The CDR3 consists of 15 residues. CDR3 in amino acids: CASSPGQGGPYEQYV. In DNA form, the CDR3 reads TGTGCCAGCTCACCGGGACAGGGGGGGCCCTACGAGCAGTACGTC.

V is TRBV7-3 and J is TRBJ2-1; the match to TRBD2 covers 7 bases. V dropped 5 bases and J dropped 6; count of bases not matched to a gene: 7. In germline, CDR1 is SGHTA, CDR2 FQGTGA. The CDR3 sequence is 14 residues long. CDR3 residues: CASSLGGRPNEQFF. CDR3 coding DNA: TGTGCCAGCAGCCTGGGAGGGAGACCCAATGAGCAGTTCTTC.

This chain connects TRBV5-1 to TRBJ2-1, with D unresolved. Trimming took 4 bases from V and 6 from J, leaving 20 bases between them. This CDR3 region has 16 residues. The germline V gene has CDR1 SGHRS and CDR2 YFSETQ. The CDR3 spells CASSPQAAGSSNEQFF. The DNA for the CDR3 is TGCGCCAGCAGCCCGCAGGCTGCAGGCAGCTCCAATGAGCAGTTCTTC.

This chain joins TRBV5-8 and TRBJ2-7; 10 bases map to TRBD2. The CDR3 is 16 residues long. V trimming: 0 bases; J trimming: 4 bases; junction bases outside the gene matches: 7. Germline V gene sequence: CDR1 SGHTS, CDR2 YDEGEE. In DNA form, the CDR3 reads TGTGCCAGCAGCTTGGGGGCTAGCGGGAGAGGGTACGAGCAGTACTTC. Translation gives CASSLGASGRGYEQYF.

The gene calls are TRBV14 and TRBJ1-2; D is unresolved. The V gene's germline CDR1 is SGHDN and CDR2 FVKESK. The CDR3 sequence is 16 residues long. V dropped 0 bases and J dropped 0 bases, with 11 bases sitting between them. DNA for the CDR3: TGTGCCAGCAGCCAAGACTGGGCAGCAACTAACTATGGCTACACCTTC. Translated: CASSQDWAATNYGYTF.

The V and J genes are TRBV19 and TRBJ1-1, with TRBD1 matching over 7 bases. From germline, CDR1 is LNHDA and CDR2 SQIVND (reference sequence). V shed 3 bases and J 7 bases; nucleotides not matched to a gene: 2. The length of the CDR3 is 12 residues. The CDR3 nucleotides read TGTGCCAGTAGTATCTACAGGGGTGAAGCTTTCTTT. Protein product: CASSIYRGEAFF.

V and J are TRBV7-2 and TRBJ2-3; 9 bases match TRBD2. CDR3 size: 16 residues. The V and J ends lost 5 bases and 5 bases, in that order; junction bases with no gene match: 11. Germline V gene sequence: CDR1 SGHTA, CDR2 FQGNSA. The CDR3 here is CASSPPSGKVKDTQYF. CDR3 DNA: TGTGCCAGCAGCCCCCCTAGCGGGAAGGTTAAAGATACGCAGTATTTT. Complete variable domain (other parts from reference TRBV7-2 and TRBJ2-3): GAGVSQSPSNKVTEKGKDVELRCDPISGHTALYWYRQSLGQGLEFLIYFQGNSAPDKSGLPSDRFSAERTGGSVSTLTIQRTQQEDSAVYLCASSPPSGKVKDTQYFGPGTRLTVL.

This chain connects TRBV30 to TRBJ1-1; possibly TRBD1 for D (5 bases). Germline V gives CDR1 GTSNPN, CDR2 SVGIG (reference sequence). Trimming left V 3 bases short and J 1 base short, with 12 bases between. The CDR3 contains 14 residues. The chain's CDR3 is CAWRNRQTNTEAFF. CDR3 DNA: TGTGCCTGGAGAAATCGACAGACGAACACTGAAGCTTTCTTT.

Here the CDR3 DNA reads TGTGCCAGCAGCCGGACAGGGGGCTCTGAAGCTTTCTTT. It specifies CASSRTGGSEAFF. The V and J genes are TRBV25-1 and TRBJ1-1, with 11 bases that match TRBD1. With V trimmed by 6 bases and J by 6 bases, 3 bases remained unmatched. CDR3 length: 13 residues. Germline assignment: CDR1 MGHDK and CDR2 SYGVNS.

The DNA of the CDR3 is TGCAGTGCTGACATCAGGGATGGCTACACCTTC. It specifies CSADIRDGYTF. The V and J genes are TRBV20-1 and TRBJ1-2, with a weak D call TRBD1 (5 bases). The germline V and J ends were trimmed by 5 bases and 6 bases, with 10 bases remaining between them. This CDR3 comprises 11 residues. The germline V gene has CDR1 DFQATT and CDR2 SNEGSKA (reference sequence).

Note on this clone: Its ends do not fully match the called genes, so a read error is possible. The rearrangement joins TRBV18 to TRBJ2-3; D possibly corresponds to TRBD2 (6 bases). There are 14 residues in the CDR3. CDR1 and CDR2 (germline): KGHSH, LQKENI. The CDR3 reads CASSPPTSRDTQYF. The CDR3 coding sequence is TGTGCCAGCTCACCACCTACTAGCAGAGATACGCAGTATTTT.

This clone is a singleton in its sample. The chain links TRBV14 to TRBJ1-2; the D gene is possibly TRBD1 (6 bases). Between the trimmed V and J ends, which lost 1 base and 1 base, there was a span of 10 bases. Germline V gene lookup returns CDR1 SGHDN and CDR2 FVKESK. The CDR3 totals 15 residues. In DNA form, the CDR3 reads TGTGCCAGCAGCCAAGGCGGGGGCGTTAACTATGGCTACACCTTC. Translation: CASSQGGGVNYGYTF.